The rows below give T cell receptor beta chains drawn from one sample of a study of shared clonotypes between healthy human individuals. Sequenced by immunoSEQ multiplex PCR; TCRdb stores in-frame clones only, minus some. The sample yields fewer than 1.4 million clones, 78% seen once. Sequences were obtained from memory CD4+ T cells from PBMCs. All receptors come from a man aged 18 to 29 in good health. Some clones in this sample may be carry-over from other donors' samples. CDR3s include the opening cysteine and the closing phenylalanine or tryptophan. The D gene is left open where the match is weak. Clone size is not always given. Where it is, it says once, few, many or a class for expanded clones.

size	J	V	D	CDR3	DNA
NA	TRBJ2-2	TRBV14	TRBD1	CASSQGQGLTGELFF	TGTGCCAGCAGCCAGGGACAGGGGTTAACCGGGGAGCTGTTTTTT
NA	TRBJ1-2	TRBV13	TRBD1	CASSESDRGYGYTF	TGTGCCAGCAGCGAAAGCGACAGGGGCTATGGCTACACCTTC
NA	TRBJ1-2	TRBV4-1	TRBD1	CASSQDSDRPYGYTF	TGCGCCAGCAGCCAAGATTCGGACAGGCCCTATGGCTACACCTTC
NA	TRBJ2-1	TRBV4-3	TRBD2	CASSQRAVSGGSSYNEQFF	TGCGCCAGCAGCCAAAGGGCAGTTAGCGGGGGGAGCTCCTACAATGAGCAGTTCTTC
NA	TRBJ2-2	TRBV9	NA	CASSVGGRGYAGELFF	TGTGCCAGCAGCGTAGGCGGCAGGGGTTACGCCGGGGAGCTGTTTTTT
NA	TRBJ2-2	TRBV5-1	NA	CASSLGGGDTGELFF	TGCGCCAGCAGCTTGGGAGGGGGTGACACCGGGGAGCTGTTTTTT
NA	TRBJ2-7	TRBV7-2	TRBD2	CASSHDSGSYEQYF	TGTGCCAGCAGCCACGATAGCGGGAGCTACGAGCAGTACTTC
few	TRBJ1-5	TRBV29-1	NA	CSVEVSANQPQHF	TGCAGCGTTGAAGTCTCAGCTAATCAGCCCCAGCATTTT
few	TRBJ2-7	TRBV20-1	NA	CSAMIYEQYF	TGCAGTGCTATGATCTACGAGCAGTACTTC
NA	TRBJ2-7	TRBV19	NA	CASSSLRELGREQYF	TGTGCCAGTAGTAGTTTGCGGGAATTGGGTCGCGAGCAGTACTTC
NA	TRBJ2-5	TRBV2	NA	CASSDSRVAKTQYF	TGTGCCAGCAGTGATTCGAGGGTAGCGAAGACCCAGTACTTC
NA	TRBJ2-5	TRBV7-9	TRBD2	CASSSGLADLQETQYF	TGTGCCAGCAGCTCGGGACTAGCGGACCTCCAAGAGACCCAGTACTTC
few	TRBJ1-5	TRBV6-1	NA	CASSLGVIDNQPQHF	TGTGCCAGCAGCCTAGGAGTTATTGACAATCAGCCCCAGCATTTT
NA	TRBJ1-1	TRBV7-3	NA	CASSAGGNTEAFF	TGTGCCAGCAGCGCCGGCGGGAACACTGAAGCTTTCTTT
NA	TRBJ2-5	TRBV5-1	TRBD2	CASSPSGRASPETQYF	TGCGCCAGCAGCCCTAGCGGGAGGGCGTCCCCAGAGACCCAGTACTTC
NA	TRBJ2-7	TRBV28	TRBD2	CASRGAGGRDEQYF	TGTGCCAGCAGGGGAGCGGGAGGGAGGGACGAGCAGTACTTC
NA	TRBJ1-1	TRBV28	NA	CASKNSGAGEAFF	TGTGCCAGCAAGAACAGTGGGGCTGGTGAAGCTTTCTTT
NA	TRBJ2-2	TRBV19	TRBD2	CASSPASGRSTGELFF	TGTGCCAGTAGTCCTGCTAGCGGGAGGAGCACCGGGGAGCTGTTTTTT
NA	TRBJ1-2	TRBV6-1	TRBD1	CASFSRGRDGYTF	TGTGCCAGCTTTTCGAGGGGGCGCGATGGCTACACCTTC
NA	TRBJ2-2	TRBV27	TRBD1	CASSSWVTGAGELFF	TGTGCCAGCAGTTCCTGGGTCACAGGGGCCGGGGAGCTGTTTTTT
many	TRBJ1-1	TRBV5-1	NA	CASSLGAQGLRSTEAFF	TGCGCCAGCAGCTTGGGGGCGCAGGGGCTGCGAAGCACTGAAGCTTTCTTT
NA	TRBJ2-6	TRBV5-1	NA	CASSLGFGANVLTF	TGCGCCAGCAGCTTGGGCTTCGGGGCCAACGTCCTGACTTTC
NA	TRBJ2-7	TRBV28	TRBD2	CASSLPGTMYEQYF	TGTGCCAGCAGCCTTCCGGGGACTATGTACGAGCAGTACTTC
few	TRBJ2-7	TRBV19	TRBD1	CASRGQDRAHEQYF	TGTGCCAGTAGAGGGCAAGACAGGGCCCACGAGCAGTACTTC
NA	TRBJ1-3	TRBV6-6	NA	CASSYRSVGDGNTIYF	TGTGCCAGCAGTTACCGTTCGGTAGGCGACGGAAACACCATATATTTT
NA	TRBJ1-1	TRBV11-2	NA	CASSLKGVVVWNTEAFF	TGTGCCAGCAGCCTTAAGGGTGTTGTGGTGTGGAACACTGAAGCTTTCTTT
NA	TRBJ2-7	TRBV7-9	NA	CASTVQGRYEQYF	TGTGCCAGCACCGTACAGGGTCGGTACGAGCAGTACTTC
NA	TRBJ1-1	TRBV27	TRBD1	CASRENRGWNTEAFF	TGTGCCAGCAGGGAGAACAGGGGGTGGAACACTGAAGCTTTCTTT
NA	TRBJ1-2	TRBV28	TRBD1	CATEDRGEGYTF	TGTGCCACCGAGGACAGGGGCGAGGGCTACACCTTC
NA	TRBJ1-2	TRBV18	TRBD1	CASSPGQGAWGYTF	TGTGCCAGCTCACCAGGCCAGGGGGCTTGGGGCTACACCTTC
NA	TRBJ1-1	TRBV6-1	NA	CASSEVVNEAFF	TGTGCCAGCAGTGAAGTCGTGAATGAAGCTTTCTTT
once	TRBJ1-1	TRBV11-1	NA	CASSRLGDTEAFF	TGTGCCAGCAGCCGCTTGGGGGACACTGAAGCTTTCTTT
NA	TRBJ1-3	TRBV28	NA	CASSLFGPAGTIYF	TGTGCCAGCAGTTTATTCGGCCCCGCCGGCACCATATATTTT
NA	TRBJ2-4	TRBV29-1	NA	CSVEGQLAKNIQYF	TGCAGCGTTGAGGGCCAGCTAGCCAAAAACATTCAGTACTTC
NA	TRBJ1-1	TRBV30	NA	CAWSESFNTEAFF	TGTGCCTGGAGTGAAAGCTTTAACACTGAAGCTTTCTTT
NA	TRBJ1-4	TRBV29-1	NA	CSVAPFGRRGEKLFF	TGCAGCGTTGCCCCTTTCGGCAGGAGGGGTGAAAAACTGTTTTTT